These T cell receptor beta chains were read from a single sample in a study of tumor-infiltrating lymphocytes in primary liver carcinoma. From the multiplex PCR reads, TCRdb called clonotypes with MiXCR, one entry per CDR3 protein. The sample holds around 88,000 distinct CDR3 sequences, less than 70% seen once. Input material: tumor-adjacent normal liver tissue. All receptors come from a man aged 35-49 years with primary liver carcinoma and hepatitis B virus infection. The CDR3 runs from the conserved cysteine through the conserved F or W. A D gene is named only where the DNA matches it firmly. Size values are once, few and many counts, or a class for expanded clones, and some rows have none.

cdr3_aa cdr3_nt v_call clone_size d_call j_call
CASSQPGSYGYTF TGCGCCAGCAGCCAGCCCGGGTCGTATGGTTACACCTTC TRBV4-1 - - TRBJ1-2
CACSTTPGLGLGEQFF TGCGCCTGCAGCACAACCCCGGGACTAGGGTTGGGGGAACAGTTCTTC TRBV4-1 - TRBD2 TRBJ2-1
CASSHGGSYEQYF TGCGCCAGCAGCCACGGGGGTTCCTACGAGCAGTACTTC TRBV4-1 many - TRBJ2-7
CASSRARATNRDRVQETQYF TGTGCCAGCAGCCGCGCGCGCGCGACGAACCGGGACAGGGTTCAAGAGACCCAGTACTTC TRBV12-1 many - TRBJ2-5
CASKYGKPDMQYF TGTGCCAGCAAGTACGGGAAACCAGATATGCAGTATTTT TRBV6-1 - - TRBJ2-3
CGGRTSGTDEQFF TGCGGCGGCCGGACTAGCGGGACGGATGAGCAGTTCTTC TRBV29-1 - TRBD2 TRBJ2-1
CSVSPGTPDQPQHF TGCAGCGTCTCACCCGGGACGCCGGATCAGCCCCAGCATTTT TRBV29-1 - - TRBJ1-5
CASSLDYGVTEAFF TGTGCCAGCAGCTTAGACTACGGAGTCACTGAAGCTTTCTTT TRBV11-2 - - TRBJ1-1
CATSDTSGSDAQDTQYF TGTGCCACCAGTGATACTAGCGGGAGTGACGCACAAGATACGCAGTATTTT TRBV24-1 - TRBD2 TRBJ2-3
CASSSDRDRVGTGKLFF TGTGCCAGCAGCTCTGATCGGGACAGGGTGGGCACCGGGAAGCTGTTTTTT TRBV11-2 - TRBD1 TRBJ2-2
CAIAGTSSYEQYF TGTGCCATCGCCGGGACAAGCTCCTACGAGCAGTACTTC TRBV10-3 many - TRBJ2-7
CASSQGPESYNEQFF TGTGCCAGCAGCCAAGGGCCGGAGTCCTACAATGAGCAGTTCTTC TRBV4-2 many - TRBJ2-1
CARRRQGALEQYF TGCGCCCGCCGGAGACAGGGAGCCCTCGAGCAGTACTTC TRBV6-1 - TRBD1 TRBJ2-7
CVSSSQLLTGFSFSGANVLTF TGTGTCAGCAGTTCTCAACTACTGACAGGGTTCTCCTTCTCTGGGGCCAACGTCCTGACTTTC TRBV28 - TRBD1 TRBJ2-6
CASSFDRGLSGGYTF TGTGCCAGCAGCTTTGACAGGGGGCTTTCAGGTGGCTACACCTTC TRBV7-8 many TRBD1 TRBJ1-2
CASSSVSGGSRQETQHF TGTGCCAGCAGTTCAGTCAGTGGGGGCAGTCGGCAAGAGACCCAGCACTTC TRBV11-2 - - TRBJ2-5
CASRDQDREDEQYF TGTGCCAGCAGAGACCAGGACAGGGAAGACGAGCAGTACTTC TRBV6-2/TRBV6-3 - TRBD1 TRBJ2-7
CTSSLCGTLPYGQYF TGTACCAGCAGCCTCTGCGGGACTCTACCCTACGGGCAGTACTTC TRBV11-2 - - TRBJ2-7
CANSSWGLLSYEQYF TGTGCCAACAGCTCGTGGGGACTCCTATCGTACGAGCAGTACTTC TRBV11-2 once - TRBJ2-7
CAIGESRAADEQFF TGTGCCATCGGTGAGTCTAGAGCGGCCGATGAGCAGTTCTTC TRBV10-3 - - TRBJ2-1
CASSLRADTDTQYF TGTGCCAGCAGCTTAAGGGCGGACACAGATACGCAGTATTTT TRBV11-2 - - TRBJ2-3
CASSSTAGGGTGELFF TGTGCCAGCAGCTCCACTGCGGGAGGCGGCACCGGGGAGCTGTTTTTT TRBV13 - TRBD2 TRBJ2-2
CVSTLQPQETQYF TGTGTCAGCACCTTACAACCCCAAGAGACCCAGTACTTC TRBV4-2 - - TRBJ2-5
CSAAPIGRTEAFF TGCAGTGCTGCCCCTATAGGGAGGACTGAAGCTTTCTTT TRBV29-1 - - TRBJ1-1
CASSLGTGEETQYF TGCGCCAGCAGCTTGGGTACAGGGGAAGAGACCCAGTACTTC TRBV5-1 - TRBD1 TRBJ2-5
CASSSRTEIWETSYEQYF TGTGCCAGCAGCTCGAGAACGGAAATATGGGAAACTTCCTACGAGCAGTACTTC TRBV5-6 many - TRBJ2-7
CASNQPWNSSSYEQYF TGTGCCAGCAACCAACCCTGGAACTCGAGCTCCTACGAGCAGTACTTC TRBV28 - - TRBJ2-7
CASRSQTGDEKLFF TGTGCCAGCAGGTCACAGACAGGGGATGAAAAATTGTTTTTT TRBV6-5 - TRBD1 TRBJ1-4
CASSPQGTGVSNQPQHF TGCGCCAGCAGCCCTCAAGGGACAGGGGTTAGCAATCAGCCCCAGCATTTT TRBV4-1 many TRBD1 TRBJ1-5
CAISEHEGDQRQHF TGTGCCATCAGTGAGCATGAGGGCGATCAGCGCCAGCATTTT TRBV10-3 - - TRBJ1-5
CASGSVKETQYF TGCGCCAGCGGGAGCGTCAAAGAGACCCAGTACTTC TRBV10-2 many - TRBJ2-5
CISSLPREQFF TGTATCAGCAGCCTTCCGAGAGAGCAGTTCTTC TRBV6-1 - - TRBJ2-1
CASSPLTGAGANSSLHF TGTGCCAGCAGTCCGCTCACAGGGGCGGGGGCGAATTCGTCCCTCCACTTT TRBV6-5 few TRBD1 TRBJ1-6
CASSIRLFQETQYF TGTGCCAGTAGTATCAGACTATTCCAAGAGACCCAGTACTTC TRBV19 - - TRBJ2-5
CAWSVLGQGHTGAFF TGTGCCTGGAGTGTACTAGGACAGGGCCACACTGGAGCTTTCTTT TRBV30 - TRBD1 TRBJ1-1
CARSGPAAWGTDTQYF TGTGCCAGGAGCGGCCCCGCTGCGTGGGGCACAGATACGCAGTATTTT TRBV11-2 - - TRBJ2-3
CASSPGRGDYEQYF TGTGCCAGCAGCCCGGGACGTGGGGACTACGAGCAGTACTTC TRBV5-6 many - TRBJ2-7
CASSPRRLAGAYEQYF TGTGCCAGCAGCCCCCGTCGACTAGCGGGAGCCTACGAGCAGTACTTC TRBV13 many TRBD2 TRBJ2-7
CASSLPYVGQGSTEAFF TGTGCCAGCAGCTTACCTTACGTTGGGCAGGGAAGCACTGAAGCTTTCTTT TRBV7-9 - - TRBJ1-1
CSAWTGLAGGEQYF TGCAGCGCATGGACGGGGCTAGCGGGCGGGGAACAGTACTTC TRBV29-1 once TRBD2 TRBJ2-7